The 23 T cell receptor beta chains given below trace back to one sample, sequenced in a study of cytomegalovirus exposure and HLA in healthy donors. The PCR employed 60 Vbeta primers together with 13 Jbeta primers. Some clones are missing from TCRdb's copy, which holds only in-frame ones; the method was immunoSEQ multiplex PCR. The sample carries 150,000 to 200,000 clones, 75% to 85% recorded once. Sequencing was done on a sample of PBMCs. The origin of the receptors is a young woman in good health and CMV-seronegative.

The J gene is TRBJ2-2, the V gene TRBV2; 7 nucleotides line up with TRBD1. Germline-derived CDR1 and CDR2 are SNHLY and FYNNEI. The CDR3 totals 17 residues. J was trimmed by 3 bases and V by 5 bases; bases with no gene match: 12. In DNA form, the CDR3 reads TGTGCCAGCAGTTCTTACGTGGACAGGATTGACACCGGGGAGCTGTTTTTT. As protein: CASSSYVDRIDTGELFF.

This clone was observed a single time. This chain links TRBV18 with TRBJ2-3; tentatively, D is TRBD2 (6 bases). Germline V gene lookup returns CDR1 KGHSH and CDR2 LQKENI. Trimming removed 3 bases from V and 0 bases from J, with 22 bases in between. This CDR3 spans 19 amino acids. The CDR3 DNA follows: TGTGCCAGCTCACCCAAGCTCGGTGCTGGGACTCGTAGCACAGATACGCAGTATTTT. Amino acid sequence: CASSPKLGAGTRSTDTQYF.

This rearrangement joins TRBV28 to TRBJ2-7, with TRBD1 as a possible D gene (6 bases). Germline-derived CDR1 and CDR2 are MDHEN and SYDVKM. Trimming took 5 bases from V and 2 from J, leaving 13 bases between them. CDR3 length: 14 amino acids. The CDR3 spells CASSLTGSPYEQYF. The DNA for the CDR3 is TGTGCCAGCAGTCTCACAGGGTCTCCCTACGAGCAGTACTTC. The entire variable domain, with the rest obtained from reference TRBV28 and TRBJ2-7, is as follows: DVKVTQSSRYLVKRTGEKVFLECVQDMDHENMFWYRQDPGLGLRLIYFSYDVKMKEKGDIPEGYSVSREKKERFSLILESASTNQTSMYLCASSLTGSPYEQYFGPGTRLTVT.

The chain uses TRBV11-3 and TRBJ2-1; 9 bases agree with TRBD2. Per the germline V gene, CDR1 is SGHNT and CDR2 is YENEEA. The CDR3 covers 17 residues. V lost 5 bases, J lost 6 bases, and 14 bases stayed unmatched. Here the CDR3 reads CASSHDRSGSVGNEQFF. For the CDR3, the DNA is TGTGCCAGCAGCCACGACCGTAGCGGGAGCGTGGGCAATGAGCAGTTCTTC.

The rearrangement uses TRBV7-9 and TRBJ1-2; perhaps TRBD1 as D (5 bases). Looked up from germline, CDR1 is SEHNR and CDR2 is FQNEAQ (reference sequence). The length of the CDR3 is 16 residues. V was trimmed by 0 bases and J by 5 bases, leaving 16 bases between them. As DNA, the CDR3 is TGTGCCAGCAGCTTAGCGGTGGTTTCGGGGGAATATGGCTACACCTTC. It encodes CASSLAVVSGEYGYTF.

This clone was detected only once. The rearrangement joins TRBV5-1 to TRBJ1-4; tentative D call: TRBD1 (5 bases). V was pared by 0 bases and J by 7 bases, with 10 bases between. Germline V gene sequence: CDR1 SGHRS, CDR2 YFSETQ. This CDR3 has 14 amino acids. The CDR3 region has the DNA TGCGCCAGCAGCTTGGACAGGCTACGTGAAAAACTGTTTTTT. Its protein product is CASSLDRLREKLFF.

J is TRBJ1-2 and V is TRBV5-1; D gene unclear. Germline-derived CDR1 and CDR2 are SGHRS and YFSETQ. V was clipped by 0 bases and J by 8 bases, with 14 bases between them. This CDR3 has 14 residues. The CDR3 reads CASSLVSAARGYTF. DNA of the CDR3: TGCGCCAGCAGCTTGGTATCCGCGGCGAGAGGCTACACCTTC.

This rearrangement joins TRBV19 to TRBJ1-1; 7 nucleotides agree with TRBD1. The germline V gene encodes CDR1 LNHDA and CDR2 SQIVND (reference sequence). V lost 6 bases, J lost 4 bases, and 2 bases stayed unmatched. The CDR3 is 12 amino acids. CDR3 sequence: CASSQGVTEAFF. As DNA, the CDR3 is TGTGCCAGTAGCCAGGGGGTCACTGAAGCTTTCTTT.

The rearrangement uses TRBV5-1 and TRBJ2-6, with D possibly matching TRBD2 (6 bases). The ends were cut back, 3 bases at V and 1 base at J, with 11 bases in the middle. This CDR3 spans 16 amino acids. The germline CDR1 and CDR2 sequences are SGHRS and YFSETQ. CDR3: CASSSGLRSGANVLTF. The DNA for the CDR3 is TGCGCCAGCAGCTCGGGACTTCGGTCTGGGGCCAACGTCCTGACTTTC. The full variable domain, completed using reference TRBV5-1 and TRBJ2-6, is KAGVTQTPRYLIKTRGQQVTLSCSPISGHRSVSWYQQTPGQGLQFLFEYFSETQRNKGNFPGRFSGRQFSNSRSEMNVSTLELGDSALYLCASSSGLRSGANVLTFGAGSRLTVL.

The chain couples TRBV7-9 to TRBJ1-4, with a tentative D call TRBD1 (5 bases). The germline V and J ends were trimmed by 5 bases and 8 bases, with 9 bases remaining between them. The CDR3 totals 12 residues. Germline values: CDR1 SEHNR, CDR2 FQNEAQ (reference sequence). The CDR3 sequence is CASSPGGEKLFF. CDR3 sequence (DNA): TGTGCCAGCAGCCCTGGGGGGGAAAAACTGTTTTTT. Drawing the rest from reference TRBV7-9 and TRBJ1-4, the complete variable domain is DTGVSQNPRHKITKRGQNVTFRCDPISEHNRLYWYRQTLGQGPEFLTYFQNEAQLEKSRLLSDRFSAERPKGSFSTLEIQRTEQGDSAMYLCASSPGGEKLFFGSGTQLSVL.

CDR3 amino acids: CASENIRGGATNTEAFF. CDR3 DNA sequence: TGTGCCAGCGAAAATATTAGGGGCGGGGCGACTAACACTGAAGCTTTCTTT. The chain links TRBV28 to TRBJ1-1; tentatively, D is TRBD1 (5 bases). The CDR3 spans 17 residues. Trimming shortened V by 8 bases and J by 2 bases, and 24 bases separated the two germline ends. Germline CDR1 and CDR2: MDHEN and SYDVKM.

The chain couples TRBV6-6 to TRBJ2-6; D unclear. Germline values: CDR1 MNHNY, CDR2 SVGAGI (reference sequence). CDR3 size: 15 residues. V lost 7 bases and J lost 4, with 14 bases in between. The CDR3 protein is CASISTGLGANVLTF. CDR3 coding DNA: TGTGCCAGCATCAGTACTGGGCTAGGGGCCAACGTCCTGACTTTC.

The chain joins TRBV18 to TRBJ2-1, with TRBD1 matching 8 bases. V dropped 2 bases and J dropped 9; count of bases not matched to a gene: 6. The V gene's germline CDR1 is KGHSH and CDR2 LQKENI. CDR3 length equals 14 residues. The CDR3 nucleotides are TGTGCCAGCTCACCAGGGACAGGTAGTCTTGAGCAGTTCTTC. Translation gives CASSPGTGSLEQFF.

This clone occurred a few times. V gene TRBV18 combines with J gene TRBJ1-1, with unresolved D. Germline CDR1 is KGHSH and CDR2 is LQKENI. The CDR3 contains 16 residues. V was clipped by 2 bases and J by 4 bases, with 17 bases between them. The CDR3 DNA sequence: TGTGCCAGCTCACCATTGAGCAGCGTTGAAACCACTGAAGCTTTCTTT. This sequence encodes CASSPLSSVETTEAFF.

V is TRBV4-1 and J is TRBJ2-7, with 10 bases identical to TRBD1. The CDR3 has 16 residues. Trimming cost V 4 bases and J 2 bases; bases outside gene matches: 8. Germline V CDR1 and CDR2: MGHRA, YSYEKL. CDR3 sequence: CASSPTGTGVTYEQYF. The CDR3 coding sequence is TGCGCCAGCAGCCCGACCGGGACAGGGGTAACCTACGAGCAGTACTTC.

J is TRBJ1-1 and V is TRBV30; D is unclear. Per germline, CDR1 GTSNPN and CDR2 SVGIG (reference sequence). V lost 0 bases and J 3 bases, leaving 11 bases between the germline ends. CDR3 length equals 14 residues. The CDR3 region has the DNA TGTGCCTGGAGTGTTGGAGGGTCGGACACTGAAGCTTTCTTT. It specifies CAWSVGGSDTEAFF.

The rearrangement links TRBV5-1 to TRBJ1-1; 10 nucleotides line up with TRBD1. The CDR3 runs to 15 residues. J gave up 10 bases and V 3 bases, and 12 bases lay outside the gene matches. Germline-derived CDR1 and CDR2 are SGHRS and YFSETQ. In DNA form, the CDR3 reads TGCGCCAGCAGCTCAACCCCCTCGGGACAGGGGTTAGCTTTCTTT. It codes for CASSSTPSGQGLAFF.

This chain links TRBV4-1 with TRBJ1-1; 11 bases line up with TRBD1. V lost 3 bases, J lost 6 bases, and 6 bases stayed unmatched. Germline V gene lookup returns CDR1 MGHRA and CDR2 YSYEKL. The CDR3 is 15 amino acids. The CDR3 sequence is CASSQPPGQGAEAFF. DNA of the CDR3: TGCGCCAGCAGCCAGCCCCCGGGACAGGGGGCTGAAGCTTTCTTT.

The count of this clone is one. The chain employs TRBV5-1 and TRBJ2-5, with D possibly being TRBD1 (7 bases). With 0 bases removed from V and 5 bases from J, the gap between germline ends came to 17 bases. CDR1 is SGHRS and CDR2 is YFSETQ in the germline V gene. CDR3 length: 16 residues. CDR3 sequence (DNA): TGCGCCAGCAGCTTGGAAGGCAGGGGGAGGATTGAGACCCAGTACTTC. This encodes CASSLEGRGRIETQYF.

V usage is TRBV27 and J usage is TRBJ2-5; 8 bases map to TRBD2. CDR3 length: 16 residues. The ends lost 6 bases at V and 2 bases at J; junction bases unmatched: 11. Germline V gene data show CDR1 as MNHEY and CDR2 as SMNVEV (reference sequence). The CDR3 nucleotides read TGTGCCAGCAGCAGGCTCGGGACTAGACTTCAAGAGACCCAGTACTTC. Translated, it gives CASSRLGTRLQETQYF.

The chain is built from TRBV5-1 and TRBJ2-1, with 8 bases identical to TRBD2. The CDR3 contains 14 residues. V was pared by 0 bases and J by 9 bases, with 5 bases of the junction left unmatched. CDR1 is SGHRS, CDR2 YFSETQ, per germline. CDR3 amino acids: CASSLGTSSSEQFF. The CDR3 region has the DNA TGCGCCAGCAGCTTGGGGACTAGCTCCAGTGAGCAGTTCTTC.

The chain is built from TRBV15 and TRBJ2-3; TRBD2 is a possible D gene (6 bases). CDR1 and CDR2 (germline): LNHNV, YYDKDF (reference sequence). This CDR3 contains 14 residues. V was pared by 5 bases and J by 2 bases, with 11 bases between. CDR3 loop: CATSYAGSTDTQYF. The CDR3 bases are TGTGCCACCAGCTATGCGGGGTCCACAGATACGCAGTATTTT.

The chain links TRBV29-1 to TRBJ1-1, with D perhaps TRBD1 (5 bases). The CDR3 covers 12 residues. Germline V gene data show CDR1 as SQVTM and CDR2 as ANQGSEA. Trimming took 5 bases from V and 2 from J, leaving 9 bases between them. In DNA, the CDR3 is TGCAGCGTTTACACAGGTAACACTGAAGCTTTCTTT. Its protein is CSVYTGNTEAFF.